This TCR beta chain was identified in a study of cytomegalovirus exposure and HLA in healthy donors. Among the donors, all were healthy bone marrow donors. With 60 Vbeta and 13 Jbeta primers, the PCR was carried out. The protocol was immunoSEQ multiplex PCR, while the TCRdb copy is restricted to in-frame clones and leaves out a portion. The data contain about 150,000 clones, 72% of them singletons. This clone was seen a handful of times. Its antigen remains unidentified. The germline V gene encodes CDR1 MNHNY and CDR2 SVGAGI (reference sequence). Trimming shortened V by 5 bases and J by 7 bases, and 18 bases separated the two germline ends. The CDR3 totals 15 residues. Study-wide results and caveats: The productive fraction for most TCR beta V segments was about 87% or about 30% in an earlier analysis. Certain indistinguishable V segments, among them TRBV6-2 and TRBV6-3, were excluded. A later analysis, which compared TCR beta chains of equal frequency, found the HLA-associated ones more clonally expanded.

This chain joins TRBV6-6 and TRBJ2-1, with D tentatively TRBD2 (7 bases). The origin of this receptor is a man aged 35-49 years in good health and CMV-seronegative. The specimen sequenced was PBMCs. The CDR3 reads CASSIGGLNFNEQFF. Written as DNA, the CDR3 is TGTGCCAGCAGTATAGGGGGACTAAATTTTAATGAGCAGTTCTTC.